These 3 T cell receptor beta chains were all obtained from the same sample, sequenced in a study of T-cell memory formation after mild COVID-19. MiXCR, applied by TCRdb to the 5' RACE reads, yields one record per CDR3 protein. The repertoire holds fewer than 450,000 distinct CDR3 sequences, with 24% as singletons. The sequenced sample was PBMCs or a T cell subset sorted from them (not recorded which). Source of these receptors: an adult woman who had mild COVID-19 (a few samples of this study predate the infection). Cell type and time point are not known.

The J gene is TRBJ1-5, the V gene TRBV19, with TRBD1 identical over 8 bases. After removal of 10 bases from V and 0 bases from J, the junction contained 8 bases not matched to a gene. Looked up from germline, CDR1 is LNHDA and CDR2 is SQIVND (reference sequence). The CDR3 spans 15 residues. CDR3 in amino acids: CATRAGGYSNQPQHF. The DNA of the CDR3 is TGTGCCACCAGGGCAGGGGGCTATAGCAATCAGCCCCAGCATTTT.

The chain has TRBV30 and TRBJ1-5; D is undetermined. Trimming took 1 base from V and 7 from J, leaving 11 bases between them. The CDR3 extends over 13 amino acids. The germline gives CDR1 GTSNPN, CDR2 SVGIG (reference sequence). The CDR3, as DNA: TGTGCCTGGAGTGGGGATCTGACCCAGCCCCAGCATTTT. Translation: CAWSGDLTQPQHF.

This clonotype was found a few times. The CDR3: CASSDSGRYQPQHF. Written as DNA, the CDR3 is TGTGCCAGCAGTGATTCAGGGAGGTATCAGCCCCAGCATTTT. The V call is TRBV2, the J call TRBJ1-5, with D perhaps TRBD1 (5 bases). This CDR3 has 14 residues. The V end was cut by 3 bases, the J end by 5 bases, with 11 bases between. Germline V gives CDR1 SNHLY, CDR2 FYNNEI. The full variable domain, with the rest looked up from reference TRBV2 and TRBJ1-5, is EPEVTQTPSHQVTQMGQEVILRCVPISNHLYFYWYRQILGQKVEFLVSFYNNEISEKSEIFDDQFSVERPDGSNFTLKIRSTKLEDSAMYFCASSDSGRYQPQHFGDGTRLSIL.